This is a list of T cell receptor beta chains from one sample in a study of neurological immune-mediated disorders. One entry per CDR3 protein results from TCRdb running MiXCR on the 5' RACE reads. The sample lists tens of thousands of distinct CDR3 sequences; about 4% were seen once. Sequenced sample: PBMCs. These receptors were taken from a man aged 45-60 years with multiple sclerosis. Each CDR3 is given with its conserved first and last residue. D genes are given only for firm matches. The size of a clone is reported for some rows only, either as once, few or many, or as a class for expanded clones.

J gene | clone size | V gene | D gene | CDR3 DNA | CDR3 protein
TRBJ2-1 | few | TRBV2 | - | TGTGCCAGCAGTTGGAATGAGCAGTTCTTC | CASSWNEQFF
TRBJ1-1 | - | TRBV5-1 | TRBD1 | TGCGCCAGCAGCTGGTTGACAGGGAGGAACACTGAAGCTTTCTTT | CASSWLTGRNTEAFF
TRBJ2-7 | many | TRBV3-1 | - | TGTGCCAGCAGCTCCCAGGGGCACTCCTACGAGCAGTACTTC | CASSSQGHSYEQYF
TRBJ2-3 | few | TRBV20-1 | - | TGCAGTGCCCTGCGGAGGGCAGGGGATACGCAGTATTTT | CSALRRAGDTQYF
TRBJ2-1 | many | TRBV5-1 | TRBD2 | TGCGCCAGCAGCCCCCGCGGGGGGGGGAGCTCCTACAATGAGCAGTTCTTC | CASSPRGGGSSYNEQFF
TRBJ2-7 | few | TRBV7-6 | - | TGTGCCAGCAGCGAGCCGGGACAACAAGGTTTTTGGGAGCAGTACTTC | CASSEPGQQGFWEQYF
TRBJ1-6 | many | TRBV2 | - | TGTGCCAGCAGTGAAGTGTCGGGGGCGGGTTCACCCCTCAACTTT | CASSEVSGAGSPLNF
TRBJ2-3 | many | TRBV20-1 | TRBD2 | TGCAGTGCTAGAGCGGGGATTGGTCGCGGGAGCGCAGATACGCAGTATTTT | CSARAGIGRGSADTQYF
TRBJ1-1 | few | TRBV27 | TRBD1 | TGTGCCAGCAGTTTTCGGACAGGGAACACTGAAGCTTTCTTT | CASSFRTGNTEAFF
TRBJ1-2 | few | TRBV5-1 | - | TGCGCCAGCAGCTTGGCGGGAAAGGGGTTTGGCTACACCTTC | CASSLAGKGFGYTF
TRBJ2-1 | many | TRBV12-3/TRBV12-4 | TRBD1 | TGTGCCAGCAGTCCAGACAGGGGGCCTTTACTTGAGCAGTTCTTC | CASSPDRGPLLEQFF
TRBJ1-1 | many | TRBV5-1 | - | TGCGCCAGCAGCTTGGAACAGGTTATGAACACTGAAGCTTTCTTT | CASSLEQVMNTEAFF
TRBJ1-1 | many | TRBV29-1 | TRBD1 | TGCAGCGTCGACGGACAGGGTGCGACTGAAGCTTTCTTT | CSVDGQGATEAFF
TRBJ2-5 | many | TRBV5-1 | TRBD1 | TGCGCCAGCAGCTCACACCGGGACAGAGAGGAGACCCAGTACTTC | CASSSHRDREETQYF
TRBJ2-4 | few | TRBV3-1 | TRBD2 | TGTGCCAGCAGCCAGGGTGTACTAGCGGGAGAGTTAGCCAAAAACATTCAGTACTTC | CASSQGVLAGELAKNIQYF
TRBJ2-7 | many | TRBV20-1 | - | TGCAGTGCTAGACCGCCTAGCAGCCGCTACGAGCAGTACTTC | CSARPPSSRYEQYF
TRBJ1-6 | - | TRBV5-1 | TRBD1 | TGCGCCAGCACCGGGGGACAGCCGACCTATAATTCACCCCTCCACTTT | CASTGGQPTYNSPLHF
TRBJ2-1 | many | TRBV7-9 | - | TGTGCCAGCAGCACCCTGGGGCCCTACGGTGAGCAGTTCTTC | CASSTLGPYGEQFF
TRBJ2-7 | many | TRBV7-9 | - | TGTGCCAGCAGCGCCAGATCCGGACGTTCCTACGAGCAGTACTTC | CASSARSGRSYEQYF
TRBJ2-3 | many | TRBV11-2 | - | TGTGCCAGCCTACGACTATTGGGCACAGATACGCAGTATTTT | CASLRLLGTDTQYF
TRBJ2-4 | many | TRBV3-1 | TRBD2 | TGTGCCAGCAGCCAAGAGGGGGGAGGGAACATTCAGTACTTC | CASSQEGGGNIQYF
TRBJ1-2 | many | TRBV7-8 | - | TGTGCCAGCAGCCAGTCATTGCAGGGGCCGCGCTACACCTTC | CASSQSLQGPRYTF
TRBJ2-7 | many | TRBV11-2 | - | TGTGCCAGCAGGGAGAAGGGGACTTACGAGCAGTACTTC | CASREKGTYEQYF
TRBJ2-7 | few | TRBV5-5 | TRBD1 | TGTGCCAGCAGCTTTCGACAGGGGGGTTACGAGCAGTACTTC | CASSFRQGGYEQYF
TRBJ2-1 | - | TRBV5-1 | TRBD2 | TGCGCCAGCAGATCCGGGACTAGAACCTACAATGAGCAGTTCTTC | CASRSGTRTYNEQFF
TRBJ2-5 | many | TRBV12-3/TRBV12-4 | - | TGTGCCAGCAGTTTAACCGAGGGGTACCAAGAGACCCAGTACTTC | CASSLTEGYQETQYF
TRBJ2-5 | many | TRBV10-2 | TRBD2 | TGCGCCAGCAGACGACTAGCGGGAGGGGGAGAGACCCAGTACTTC | CASRRLAGGGETQYF
TRBJ2-3 | few | TRBV20-1 | - | - | CSARVGAASTSAVLEMGPTDTQYF
TRBJ2-2 | many | TRBV7-3 | - | TGTGCCAGCAGCCCCACTAGTTCCGGGGAGCTGTTTTTT | CASSPTSSGELFF
TRBJ1-6 | - | TRBV28 | TRBD1 | TGTGCCAGCAGACCCTCCCGACAGGGAAATTCACCCCTCCACTTT | CASRPSRQGNSPLHF
TRBJ2-7 | many | TRBV28 | - | TGTGCCAGCAAGTGGGGAGACGACAGAATAGGCGAGCAGTACTTC | CASKWGDDRIGEQYF
TRBJ1-1 | many | TRBV5-1 | - | TGCGCCAGCAGCTTGGCCCCGGGAGGGGCTAACACTGAAGCTTTCTTT | CASSLAPGGANTEAFF
TRBJ1-4 | - | TRBV5-1 | - | TGCGCCAGCAGTTCTGGCGGAGGTAATGAAAAACTGTTTTTT | CASSSGGGNEKLFF
TRBJ2-1 | - | TRBV28 | TRBD2 | TGTGCCAGCAGTTCTAGCGGGGGCCAGCAGTTCTTC | CASSSSGGQQFF
TRBJ2-3 | many | TRBV20-1 | TRBD2 | TGCAGTGCTACCAAAGGACTAGCTACAGATACGCAGTATTTT | CSATKGLATDTQYF
TRBJ2-1 | few | TRBV7-9 | - | TGTGCCAGCAGCTTAGCCGGGACCCATGAGCAGTTCTTC | CASSLAGTHEQFF
TRBJ2-7 | - | TRBV5-1 | TRBD1 | TGCGCCAGCAGAGGTCAGGGGGCTAGAGAGCAGTACTTC | CASRGQGAREQYF
TRBJ2-1 | many | TRBV3-1 | - | TGTGCCAGCAGCCCCCCCCCGGGGGTTGAGCAGTTCTTC | CASSPPPGVEQFF
TRBJ1-1 | many | TRBV19 | - | TGTGCCAGTAGTAAGAAGGTACCCGGGGCCACTGAAGCTTTCTTT | CASSKKVPGATEAFF
TRBJ1-1 | many | TRBV5-1 | TRBD1 | TGCGCCAGCAGCTCCAAGGGACAGGGGGGGGACACTGAAGCTTTCTTT | CASSSKGQGGDTEAFF
TRBJ2-7 | - | TRBV20-1 | TRBD2 | TGCAGTGCTGCGGGAGGACTAGGCGTTTTCGAGCAGTACTTC | CSAAGGLGVFEQYF
TRBJ2-3 | - | TRBV6-5 | - | TGTGCCAGCAGAACGTTATGGGCAGATACGCAGTATTTT | CASRTLWADTQYF
TRBJ1-2 | many | TRBV5-1 | - | TGCGCCAGCAGCTTGGCAGGAGGGTCTGGCTACACCTTC | CASSLAGGSGYTF
TRBJ2-3 | - | TRBV12-3/TRBV12-4 | TRBD2 | TGTGCCAGCAGTTGGACTAGCGGGAGGAAGGCCACAGATACGCAGTATTTT | CASSWTSGRKATDTQYF
TRBJ1-5 | medium-sized | TRBV10-2 | TRBD1 | TGCGCCAGCAGTGAGAAGGGGGCCCATCAGCCCCAGCATTTT | CASSEKGAHQPQHF
TRBJ2-7 | many | TRBV5-1 | TRBD1 | TGCGCCAGCACCGGGACAGCCAAATACGAGCAGTACTTC | CASTGTAKYEQYF
TRBJ2-3 | many | TRBV6-5 | TRBD2 | TGTGCCAGCAGCCGCGGGGGATGGACAGATACGCAGTATTTT | CASSRGGWTDTQYF
TRBJ1-2 | many | TRBV5-1 | - | TGCGCCAGCATGGCAGCGGGGGATAATGGCTACACCTTC | CASMAAGDNGYTF
TRBJ2-7 | many | TRBV10-3 | TRBD1 | TGTGCCATCAGTGAGTTAACAGGGGGCCCCCCCGAGCAGTACTTC | CAISELTGGPPEQYF
TRBJ1-6 | few | TRBV20-1 | TRBD1 | TGCAGTGCTCCCGGCGGGGGACAGGGAAATTCACCCCTCAACTTT | CSAPGGGQGNSPLNF
TRBJ1-1 | many | TRBV10-3 | TRBD1 | TGTGCCATCAAAGATCGGGGACAGGGAAACACTGAAGCTTTCTTT | CAIKDRGQGNTEAFF
TRBJ2-6 | many | TRBV29-1 | - | TGCAGCGTTGAGGGGGCTGGGGCCAACGTCCTGACTTTC | CSVEGAGANVLTF
TRBJ1-2 | many | TRBV9 | - | TGTGCCAGCAGCGTAGCCCCAGGGGACTATGGCTACACCTTC | CASSVAPGDYGYTF
TRBJ2-1 | few | TRBV5-1 | TRBD2 | TGCGCCAGCAGCCTAAGACTAGCGGGGGCTGAGCAGTTCTTC | CASSLRLAGAEQFF
TRBJ2-1 | many | TRBV5-1 | TRBD2 | TGCGCCAGCTCGGGGCGGGGGGGCCAGGGTGAGCAGTTCTTC | CASSGRGGQGEQFF
TRBJ1-2 | many | TRBV5-1 | - | TGCGCCAGCAGCTTGGACGCCCCAGAGCGGTATGGCTACACCTTC | CASSLDAPERYGYTF
TRBJ1-2 | many | TRBV20-1 | TRBD1 | TGCAGTGCTAATCCGCCAGGGGGCGCCCCTTATGGCTACACCTTC | CSANPPGGAPYGYTF